The 9 T cell receptor beta chains below were found in one sample sequenced in a study of cytomegalovirus exposure and HLA in healthy donors. The PCR was carried out with 60 Vbeta primers and 13 Jbeta primers. Libraries were prepared by immunoSEQ multiplex PCR; TCRdb keeps only in-frame clonotypes and omits some of them. The sample holds more than 110,000 clones; just under 80% are singletons and the top ten take 2% to 2.5%. Sequencing input: PBMCs. Source of these receptors: a man aged 25-45 years in good health and CMV-seronegative.

The CDR3 here is CASSGASGTYEQYF. The CDR3, as DNA: TGCGCCAGCAGCGGGGCTAGCGGTACCTACGAGCAGTACTTC. The chain links TRBV10-1 to TRBJ2-7; 7 bases are shared with TRBD2. After removal of 6 bases from V and 2 bases from J, the junction contained 7 bases not matched to a gene. CDR1 WNHNN and CDR2 SYGVQD come from the germline V gene (reference sequence). The CDR3 extends over 14 amino acids.

This clone was detected only a few times. CDR3 in DNA: TGCGCCAGCAGCAGGGGACAGGGGTTACGCACAGATACGCAGTATTTT. Protein: CASSRGQGLRTDTQYF. The chain is built from TRBV5-1 and TRBJ2-3, with 10 bases lining up with TRBD1. The CDR3 consists of 16 residues. Trimming cost V 4 bases and J 1 base; bases outside gene matches: 6. Germline-derived CDR1 and CDR2 are SGHRS and YFSETQ. The full variable domain, its missing parts supplied by reference TRBV5-1 and TRBJ2-3, is KAGVTQTPRYLIKTRGQQVTLSCSPISGHRSVSWYQQTPGQGLQFLFEYFSETQRNKGNFPGRFSGRQFSNSRSEMNVSTLELGDSALYLCASSRGQGLRTDTQYFGPGTRLTVL.

This clone was found once. The chain has TRBV5-1 and TRBJ1-2, with 7 bases identical to TRBD1. The CDR3 sequence is 16 residues long. After removal of 1 base from V and 2 bases from J, the junction contained 8 bases not matched to a gene. Germline loops: CDR1 SGHRS, CDR2 YFSETQ. In nucleotides, the CDR3 is TGCGCCAGCAGCTTGACAGGGGCACAGTCCAACTATGGCTACACCTTC. Amino acids: CASSLTGAQSNYGYTF.

This clone was seen more than once but under ten times. The chain links TRBV5-6 to TRBJ1-1, with unresolved D. Trimming left V 4 bases short and J 1 base short, with 8 bases between. Germline CDR1 reads SGHDT; CDR2 reads YYEEEE. The CDR3 has 13 residues. CDR3 loop: CASSHTENTEAFF. The DNA of the CDR3 is TGTGCCAGCAGCCATACAGAGAACACTGAAGCTTTCTTT. Supplemented by reference TRBV5-6 and TRBJ1-1, the full variable domain reads DAGVTQSPTHLIKTRGQQVTLRCSPKSGHDTVSWYQQALGQGPQFIFQYYEEEERQRGNFPDRFSGHQFPNYSSELNVNALLLGDSALYLCASSHTENTEAFFGQGTRLTVV.

J is TRBJ2-2 and V is TRBV7-8; D might be TRBD2 (7 bases). This CDR3 region has 16 residues. V was pared by 3 bases and J by 4 bases, with 15 bases between. Germline loops: CDR1 SGHVS, CDR2 FQNEAQ. The CDR3 DNA follows: TGTGCCAGCAGCTTGGGGGCGGGGGTCGGCACCGGGGAGCTGTTTTTT. Translating gives CASSLGAGVGTGELFF. Full variable domain (outside the CDR3, taken from reference TRBV7-8 and TRBJ2-2): GAGVSQSPRYKVAKRGQDVALRCDPISGHVSLFWYQQALGQGPEFLTYFQNEAQLDKSGLPSDRFFAERPEGSVSTLKIQRTQQEDSAVYLCASSLGAGVGTGELFFGEGSRLTVL.

The V gene is TRBV11-2, the J gene TRBJ1-1; TRBD1 aligns across 8 bases. V trimming: 6 bases; J trimming: 7 bases; junction bases outside the gene matches: 7. From germline, CDR1 is SGHAT and CDR2 FQNNGV. The CDR3 contains 13 residues. DNA of the CDR3: TGTGCCAGCAGGGGGACAGGTTGGGGTGAAGCTTTCTTT. Residues: CASRGTGWGEAFF.

This chain links TRBV29-1 with TRBJ2-2, with TRBD1 matching over 9 bases. Germline V gene lookup returns CDR1 SQVTM and CDR2 ANQGSEA. This CDR3 region has 14 residues. Trimming removed 7 bases from V and 3 bases from J; junction bases left unmatched: 6. The CDR3, as DNA: TGCAGCGCGGGACGGACAGGGGACACCGGGGAGCTGTTTTTT. Translated: CSAGRTGDTGELFF.

The V gene is TRBV5-4, the J gene TRBJ2-7; the D gene is possibly TRBD1 (6 bases). Trimming took off 4 bases at V and 5 bases at J, with 16 bases between the two ends. CDR3 length: 14 residues. Per the germline V gene, CDR1 is SGHNT and CDR2 is YYREEE (reference sequence). The CDR3 DNA is TGTGCCAGCAGCCGAAACAAGGGGGTGAACGAGCAGTACTTC. This codes for CASSRNKGVNEQYF.

CDR3: CASSSRVAGGSTDTQYF. The DNA of the CDR3 is TGTGCCAGCAGCTCGCGAGTAGCGGGAGGGAGCACAGATACGCAGTATTTT. The V and J genes are TRBV7-9 and TRBJ2-3; TRBD2 matches at 11 bases. CDR3 length equals 17 residues. The germline CDR1 and CDR2 sequences are SEHNR and FQNEAQ (reference sequence). The junction had 6 bases not matched to a gene; V was cut back by 4 bases and J by 0 bases.